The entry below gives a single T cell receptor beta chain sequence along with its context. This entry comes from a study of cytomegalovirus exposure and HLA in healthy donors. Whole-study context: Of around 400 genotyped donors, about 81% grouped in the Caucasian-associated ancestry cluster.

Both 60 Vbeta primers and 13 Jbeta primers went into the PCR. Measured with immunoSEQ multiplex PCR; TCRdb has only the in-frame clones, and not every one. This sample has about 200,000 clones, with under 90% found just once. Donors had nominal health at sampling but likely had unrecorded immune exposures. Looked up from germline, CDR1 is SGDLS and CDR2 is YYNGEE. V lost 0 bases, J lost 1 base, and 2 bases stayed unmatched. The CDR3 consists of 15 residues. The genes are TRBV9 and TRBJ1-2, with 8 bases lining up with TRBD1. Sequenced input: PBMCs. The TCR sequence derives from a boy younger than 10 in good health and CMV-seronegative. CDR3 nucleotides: TGTGCCAGCAGCGTAGCAGGGGGCCTTAACTATGGCTACACCTTC. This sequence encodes CASSVAGGLNYGYTF.